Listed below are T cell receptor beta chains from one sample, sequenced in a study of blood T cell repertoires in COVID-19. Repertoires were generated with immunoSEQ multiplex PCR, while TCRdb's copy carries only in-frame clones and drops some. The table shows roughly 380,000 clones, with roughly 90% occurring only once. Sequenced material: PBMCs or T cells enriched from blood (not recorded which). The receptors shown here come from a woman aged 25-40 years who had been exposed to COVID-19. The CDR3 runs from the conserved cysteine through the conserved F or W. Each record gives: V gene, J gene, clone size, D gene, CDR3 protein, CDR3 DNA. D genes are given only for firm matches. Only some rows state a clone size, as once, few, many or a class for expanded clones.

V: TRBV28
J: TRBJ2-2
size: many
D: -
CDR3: CAGGTLNTGELFF
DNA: TGTGCCGGCGGCACATTGAACACCGGGGAGCTGTTTTTT

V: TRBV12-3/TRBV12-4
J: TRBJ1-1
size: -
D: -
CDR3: CASRLSLNTEAFF
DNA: TGTGCCAGCAGACTTAGCCTAAACACTGAAGCTTTCTTT

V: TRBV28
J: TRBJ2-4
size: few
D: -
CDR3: CASSFLYSLAKNIQYF
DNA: TGTGCCAGCAGTTTTCTCTACTCGCTAGCCAAAAACATTCAGTACTTC

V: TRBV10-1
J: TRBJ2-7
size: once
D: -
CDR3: CASSEGLLEQYF
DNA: TGCGCCAGCAGTGAGGGCCTTCTCGAGCAGTACTTC

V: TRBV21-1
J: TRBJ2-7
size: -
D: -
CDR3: CASSKEAGRYSYEQYF
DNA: TGTGCCAGCAGCAAAGAGGCGGGACGGTACTCCTACGAGCAGTACTTC

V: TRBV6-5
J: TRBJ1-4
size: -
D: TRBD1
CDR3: CASGTGDATNEKLFF
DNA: TGTGCCAGCGGGACAGGAGATGCAACTAATGAAAAACTGTTTTTT

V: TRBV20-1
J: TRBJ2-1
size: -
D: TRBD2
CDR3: CSASSRFTSGSPEQFF
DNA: TGCAGTGCTAGTTCTAGGTTCACTAGCGGGAGTCCTGAGCAGTTCTTC

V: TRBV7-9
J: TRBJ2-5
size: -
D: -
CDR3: CASSPTLGDQYF
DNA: TGTGCCAGCAGCCCCACATTAGGGGACCAGTACTTC

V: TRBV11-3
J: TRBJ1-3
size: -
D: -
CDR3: CASSLDPSGSSRNTIYF
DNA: TGTGCCAGCAGCTTAGATCCAAGCGGGAGCTCAAGAAACACCATATATTTT

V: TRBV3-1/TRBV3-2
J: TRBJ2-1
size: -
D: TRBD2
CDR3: CASSQDLAGVGHNEQFF
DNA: TGTGCCAGCAGCCAAGATTTGGCGGGAGTGGGCCACAATGAGCAGTTCTTC

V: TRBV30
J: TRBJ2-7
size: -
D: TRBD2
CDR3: CAWSAERGSAGVGQYF
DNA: TGTGCCTGGAGTGCGGAAAGGGGGTCAGCGGGAGTCGGGCAGTACTTC

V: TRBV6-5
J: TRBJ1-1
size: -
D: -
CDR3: CASSRTRQANTEAFF
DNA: TGTGCCAGCAGTAGGACCCGACAGGCCAACACTGAAGCTTTCTTT

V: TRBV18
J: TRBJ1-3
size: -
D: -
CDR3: CASSPQTNSGNTIYF
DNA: TGTGCCAGCTCACCGCAGACAAACTCTGGAAACACCATATATTTT

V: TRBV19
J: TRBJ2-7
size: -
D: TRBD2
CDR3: CASNQREGLNYEQYF
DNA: TGTGCCAGTAACCAGCGGGAGGGCCTTAACTACGAGCAGTACTTC

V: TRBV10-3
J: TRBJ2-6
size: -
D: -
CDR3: CAIKEPSGANVLTF
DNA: TGTGCCATCAAGGAGCCCTCTGGGGCCAACGTCCTGACTTTC

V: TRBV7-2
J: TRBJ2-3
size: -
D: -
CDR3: CASSSTLPGVHTDTQYF
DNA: TGTGCCAGCAGCTCGACCCTCCCAGGGGTCCACACAGATACGCAGTATTTT

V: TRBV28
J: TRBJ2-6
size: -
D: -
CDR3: CATEQSSGANVLTF
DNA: TGTGCCACCGAACAGTCCTCTGGGGCCAACGTCCTGACTTTC

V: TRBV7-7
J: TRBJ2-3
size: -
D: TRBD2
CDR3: CASSSSGVDTQYF
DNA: TGTGCTAGCAGCTCTAGCGGAGTAGATACGCAGTATTTT

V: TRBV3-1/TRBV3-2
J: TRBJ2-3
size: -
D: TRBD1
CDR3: CASSPPPHRGFPDTQYF
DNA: TGTGCCAGCAGCCCGCCGCCCCACAGGGGGTTTCCAGATACGCAGTATTTT

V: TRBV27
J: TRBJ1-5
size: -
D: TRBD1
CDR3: CASSLEGQGNQPQHF
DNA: TGTGCCAGCAGTTTAGAAGGACAGGGCAATCAGCCCCAGCATTTT

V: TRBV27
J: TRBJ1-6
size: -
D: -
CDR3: CASGFLDSRNSPLHF
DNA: TGTGCCAGCGGATTTTTGGACAGTCGAAATTCACCCCTCCACTTT

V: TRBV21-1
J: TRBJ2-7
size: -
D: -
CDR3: CASSKGTWTSYYEQYF
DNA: TGTGCCAGCAGCAAAGGGACCTGGACTAGTTACTACGAGCAGTACTTC

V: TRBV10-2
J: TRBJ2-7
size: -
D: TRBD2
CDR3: CATWTRGNREQYF
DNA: TGCGCCACCTGGACTAGAGGTAACCGCGAGCAGTACTTC